Described below is a single T cell receptor (beta chain) sequence and its context. Its antigen is unknown. No much larger clone is present one base from it, and per-base qualities are unavailable. From cysteine to phenylalanine, the CDR3 is 14 amino acids long. Only the CDR3 region is kept as DNA, spanning 42 bases read in frame from base 1. Per the germline V gene, MNHEY is the CDR1 and SVGAGI is the CDR2. At the junction V is shortened by 9 bases and J by 5 bases; bases outside the gene matches: 7. This record comes from a study of blood T cell repertoires in COVID-19 (dated by TCRdb to about 2020). Regarding the research as a whole: Recovered participants in ImmuneRACE Cohort 3 were defined as having two consecutive negative NP/OP PCR tests, clearance from a healthcare professional, or resolution of symptoms. Collaborator samples came from the United States, Italy and Spain and covered acute and convalescent phases of COVID-19. The material from the prospective study consisted of cDNA or gDNA derived from T cells, B-cell-depleted T cells, or PBMCs. The dataset comprised deeply sampled blood TCRbeta repertoires from subjects exposed to, actively infected with, or recovered from COVID-19. The repertoires were made available in a free public database intended to serve as a resource for research on the immune response to SARS-CoV-2. Samples came from the ongoing ImmuneRACE study (first 160 participants) plus 1,254 subjects from 6 global collaborators. Nearly every sample came with metadata listing a de-identified subject ID, COVID-19 status, age in years and sex. Where available, HLA class I and class II types were obtained from metadata supplied by the sample provider rather than from assay-based typing. General study outcomes and caveats: Clinical and demographic metadata were provided uncurated, with the amount varying by source and participant.

Participants in the prospective study were aged 18 to 89 years, lived in 20 to 25 United States geographic areas, and enrolled through a virtual design. To assign participants to cohorts, the prospective study relied on clinical history that participants themselves reported in a screening survey and a study questionnaire. Each participant in the prospective study had whole blood, serum and a nasopharyngeal or oropharyngeal swab collected by mobile phlebotomists. Additional blood draws and questionnaires over an approximately 2-month period could optionally be provided by prospective study participants. Before DNA extraction, blood samples from the prospective study were shipped at room temperature or frozen. The immunoSEQ Assay, a bias-controlled multiplex PCR, was used to amplify TCRbeta CDR3 regions from genomic DNA. Per the authors' processing: The number of nucleated cells in each sample was estimated by amplification of reference gene primers within the assay. To quantify the absolute abundance of each unique TCRbeta CDR3 rearrangement, sequence reads were collapsed and filtered. For each sample, productive Simpson clonality was calculated by taking the square root of Simpson's diversity index across productive rearrangements. Not all clones reach the TCRdb copy of this immuneACCESS table, which keeps in-frame sequences only. Checked studies attribute under half of the gap to unresolved V genes and leave the rest unexplained. V, J and clone size were drawn from that table, and D and trimming were deduced from the DNA. The sample records roughly 210,000 clones, around nine tenths of which are singletons. Clones ranked in the top ten supply approximately 7.3% of the sample.

The chain is made from TRBV6-5 and TRBJ2-5; a stretch of 12 junction bases matches TRBD2. The sample was PBMCs or T cells enriched from blood (not recorded which). This TCR derives from a man younger than 45 in a cohort exposed to, infected with or recovered from COVID-19 (not recorded which). The CDR3 in this case is CASSLAGGRETQYF. The DNA reads TGTGCCAGTTCGCTAGCGGGAGGGAGGGAGACCCAGTACTTC.